This is a list of T cell receptor beta chains from one sample in a study of T cells after yellow fever vaccination. TCRdb called the 5' RACE reads again in MiXCR, with one record for every CDR3 protein. This table holds about 130,000 distinct CDR3 sequences, roughly 9% found once. The sample in question was CD8+ T cells sorted from PBMCs, obtained on the day of the yellow fever booster vaccination. All receptors derive from a man aged 18 to 30 who received the YFV17D yellow fever vaccine. Both conserved end residues are trimmed from each CDR3.

>TRBV7-9|TRBJ1-1
ASSLGTYEAF
>TRBV12-3/TRBV12-4|TRBJ1-2
ASSPLMGHYGYT
>TRBV2|TRBJ2-2
ASSGPLWAARADGELF
>TRBV2|TRBJ1-6
ASRPPASGSYNSPLH
>TRBV5-1|TRBJ2-1
ASSLAFEETFYNEQF
>TRBV7-2|TRBJ2-5
ASRRGGGETQY
>TRBV4-1|TRBJ1-2
ASSQEARERGYT
>TRBV6-2/TRBV6-3|TRBJ1-1
ASSYGSLTEAF
>TRBV4-1|TRBJ1-5
ASTTRQGRNQPQH
>TRBV7-9|TRBJ2-7
ASSPPTGYEQY
>TRBV27|TRBJ1-1
ASRSGRSEAF
>TRBV7-3|TRBJ2-3
ASSLSLAGLTDTQY
>TRBV19|TRBJ1-6
ASSISGNNSPLH
>TRBV5-5|TRBJ1-1
ASSLKFRRAF
>TRBV7-6|TRBJ2-7
ASSLRNRDSSYEQY
>TRBV19|TRBJ2-2
ASSIDVADHTGELF
>TRBV7-3|TRBJ2-1
ASSLRPDRGPNNEQF
>TRBV3-1|TRBJ2-3
ASSQDPAGDLTDTQY